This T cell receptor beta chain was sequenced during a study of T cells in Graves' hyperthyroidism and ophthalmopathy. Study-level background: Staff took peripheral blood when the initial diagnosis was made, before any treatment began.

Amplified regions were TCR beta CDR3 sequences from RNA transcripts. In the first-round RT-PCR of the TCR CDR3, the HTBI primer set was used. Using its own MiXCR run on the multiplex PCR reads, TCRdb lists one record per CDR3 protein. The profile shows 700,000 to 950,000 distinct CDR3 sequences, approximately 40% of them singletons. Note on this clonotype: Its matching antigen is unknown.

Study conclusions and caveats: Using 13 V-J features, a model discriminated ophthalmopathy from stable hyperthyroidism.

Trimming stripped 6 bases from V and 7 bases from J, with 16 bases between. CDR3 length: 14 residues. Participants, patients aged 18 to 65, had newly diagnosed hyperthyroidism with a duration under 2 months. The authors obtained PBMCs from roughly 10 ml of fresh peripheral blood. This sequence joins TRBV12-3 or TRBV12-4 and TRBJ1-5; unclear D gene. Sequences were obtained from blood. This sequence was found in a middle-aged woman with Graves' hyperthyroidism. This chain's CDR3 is CASSKSYSGQPQHF. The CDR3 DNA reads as TGTGCCAGCAGCAAGTCTTATTCGGGGCAGCCCCAGCATTTT.